The clone carrying this T cell receptor (beta chain) came up once. Authors' methods: For nucleated cells, counts were estimated from reference gene primer amplification. Assay: immunoSEQ multiplex PCR; the TCRdb copy retains only in-frame clones and omits some. V, J and clone size were drawn from that table, and D and trimming were deduced from the DNA. The sample holds around 86,000 clones, roughly 80% seen once. Germline values: CDR1 SGHDT, CDR2 YYEEEE. This CDR3 contains 17 residues. V was trimmed by 1 base and J by 3 bases, leaving 17 bases between them. The data originate from a study of blood T cell repertoires in COVID-19. Study context: COVID-19 samples, acute and convalescent, were from the United States, Italy and Spain.

Sequenced: peripheral blood. The TCR was taken from a human donor in a cohort sampled during active COVID-19. The chain employs TRBV5-6 and TRBJ2-1, with D perhaps TRBD1 (5 bases). The CDR3 DNA reads TGTGCCAGCAGCTTGAGCCCAGGGTGGGGCCTCTACAATGAGCAGTTCTTC. Its protein product is CASSLSPGWGLYNEQFF. Combining the CDR3 with reference TRBV5-6 and TRBJ2-1 gives the whole variable domain DAGVTQSPTHLIKTRGQQVTLRCSPKSGHDTVSWYQQALGQGPQFIFQYYEEEERQRGNFPDRFSGHQFPNYSSELNVNALLLGDSALYLCASSLSPGWGLYNEQFFGPGTRLTVL.